The 16 T cell receptor beta chains given below trace back to one sample, sequenced in a study of blood T cell repertoires in COVID-19 (TCRdb year 2020). Libraries were constructed by the immunoSEQ multiplex PCR assay. Drawn from immuneACCESS, this table holds only the in-frame rearrangements with V and J called that TCRdb kept. Clones are partly lost; checked studies trace under half to an unresolved V gene and leave the rest unexplained. The sample includes 150,000 or so clones, with 91% observed a single time. The ten largest clones add up to 0.55% of the sample. The sequencing input was peripheral blood. The receptors here all came from a man aged 45-65 years with acute or convalescent COVID-19.

J is TRBJ2-7 and V is TRBV10-3; 10 nucleotides agree with TRBD1. From germline, CDR1 is ENHRY and CDR2 SYGVKD. The CDR3 has 16 amino acids. With 4 bases clipped from V and 0 bases from J, the junction kept 6 bases outside the gene matches. DNA for the CDR3: TGTGCCATCAGTGTCCGGGACAGGGGTGTCTCCTACGAGCAGTACTTC. This gives the protein CAISVRDRGVSYEQYF.

V usage is TRBV2 and J usage is TRBJ1-5, with D possibly matching TRBD1 (6 bases). Germline CDR1 is SNHLY and CDR2 is FYNNEI. V shed 8 bases and J shed 6 bases, with 14 bases lying between them. The CDR3 is 13 amino acids. CDR3 in amino acids: CASCRGFTQPQHF. Here the CDR3 DNA reads TGTGCCAGCTGCAGGGGTTTTACTCAGCCCCAGCATTTT.

The CDR3 protein is CASSLARGSGETQYF. In nucleotides, the CDR3 is TGCGCCAGCAGCTTGGCCAGGGGGAGCGGAGAGACCCAGTACTTC. This rearrangement joins TRBV5-1 to TRBJ2-5; 7 positions agree with TRBD1. J lost 4 bases, V lost 0 bases, and 6 bases had no gene match. The CDR3 contains 15 residues. The germline gives CDR1 SGHRS, CDR2 YFSETQ.

The CDR3 loop is CASSVAPGGADTQYF. The CDR3 nucleotides read TGTGCCAGCAGCGTAGCTCCGGGGGGGGCGGATACGCAGTATTTT. The rearrangement links TRBV9 to TRBJ2-3; TRBD2 agrees at 8 bases. This CDR3 spans 15 amino acids. V was clipped by 0 bases and J by 6 bases; unmatched bases: 6. Per germline, CDR1 SGDLS and CDR2 YYNGEE.

V and J are TRBV12-3 or TRBV12-4 and TRBJ1-2; D unclear. The CDR3 has 13 amino acids. V was pared by 4 bases and J by 3 bases, with 9 bases between. The CDR3 nucleotides are TGTGCCAGCAGTTCCGGTCTCTACTATGGCTACACCTTC. Amino acid sequence: CASSSGLYYGYTF.

The rearrangement joins TRBV5-1 to TRBJ1-2; possibly TRBD1 for D (6 bases). The CDR3 is 13 amino acids. Deletions cut 4 bases from V and 10 bases from J, with 17 bases between. Germline V gene data show CDR1 as SGHRS and CDR2 as YFSETQ. DNA of the CDR3: TGCGCCAGCAGCCCCCGGACAGTGGGCGACTACACCTTC. It encodes CASSPRTVGDYTF.

This clone came up once. CDR3 sequence: CATASLQQGLDTQYF. CDR3 nucleotides: TGTGCCACCGCTTCCTTACAACAGGGATTGGATACGCAGTATTTT. This rearrangement joins TRBV14 to TRBJ2-3, with TRBD1 as a possible D gene (6 bases). V lost 10 bases to trimming and J lost 6 bases, with 23 bases between them. Germline CDR1 reads SGHDN; CDR2 reads FVKESK. This CDR3 has 15 amino acids.

This CDR3 is CASSLAPPHMGGTGELFF. The DNA for the CDR3 is TGCGCCAGCAGCTTGGCCCCTCCGCATATGGGGGGCACCGGGGAGCTGTTTTTT. V is TRBV5-1 and J is TRBJ2-2, with D maybe TRBD2 (6 bases). CDR1 is SGHRS, CDR2 YFSETQ, per germline. This CDR3 spans 18 amino acids. Trimming shortened V by 0 bases and J by 4 bases, and 19 bases separated the two germline ends.

This clone has just one count. The rearrangement links TRBV24-1 to TRBJ2-5; D gene ambiguous. This CDR3 spans 13 amino acids. Germline CDR1 reads KGHDR; CDR2 reads SFDVKD. The ends were cut back, 2 bases at V and 4 bases at J, with 7 bases in the middle. The CDR3 DNA follows: TGTGCCACCAGTGATTCCCGTCGAGAGACCCAGTACTTC. Amino acid sequence: CATSDSRRETQYF.

CDR3 coding DNA: TGTGCCAGTACCATCGGTGTTACTGAAGCTTTCTTT. This gives the protein CASTIGVTEAFF. V and J are TRBV19 and TRBJ1-1, with D unresolved. Germline V gene sequence: CDR1 LNHDA, CDR2 SQIVND (reference sequence). The CDR3 runs to 12 residues. V was cut by 7 bases and J by 5 bases, with 11 bases left in between. Full variable domain (outside the CDR3, taken from reference TRBV19 and TRBJ1-1): DGGITQSPKYLFRKEGQNVTLSCEQNLNHDAMYWYRQDPGQGLRLIYYSQIVNDFQKGDIAEGYSVSREKKESFPLTVTSAQKNPTAFYLCASTIGVTEAFFGQGTRLTVV.

This sequence joins TRBV9 and TRBJ2-5; 10 bases map to TRBD2. J was trimmed by 5 bases and V by 4 bases; bases with no gene match: 11. The germline CDR1 and CDR2 sequences are SGDLS and YYNGEE. The CDR3 contains 16 residues. The CDR3 DNA sequence: TGTGCCAGCAGCCGTACTAGCGGGGCGGTTTACGAGACCCAGTACTTC. Translation: CASSRTSGAVYETQYF.

The chain carries TRBV25-1 and TRBJ1-4; tentative D call: TRBD1 (6 bases). V lost 2 bases to trimming and J lost 5 bases, with 15 bases between them. CDR1 is MGHDK and CDR2 is SYGVNS in the germline V gene. The CDR3 is 16 amino acids. The CDR3 loop reads CASSEGSTGLNEKLFF. CDR3 DNA: TGTGCCAGCAGTGAAGGGTCGACAGGTTTGAATGAAAAACTGTTTTTT.

The J gene is TRBJ2-3, the V gene TRBV7-3, with TRBD1 matching 10 bases. The junction had 5 bases not matched to a gene; V was cut back by 5 bases and J by 6 bases. CDR3 length equals 14 residues. CDR1 and CDR2 from the germline V gene are SGHTA and FQGTGA. CDR3 DNA sequence: TGTGCCAGCAGCCCGGGACAGGGGAGGGATACGCAGTATTTT. Its protein is CASSPGQGRDTQYF.

This clone has only a few counts. The chain links TRBV4-1 to TRBJ2-7, with D perhaps TRBD2 (5 bases). CDR1 and CDR2 from the germline V gene are MGHRA and YSYEKL. This CDR3 comprises 15 residues. The ends were cut back, 1 base at V and 5 bases at J, with 15 bases in the middle. DNA of the CDR3: TGCGCCAGCAGCCAAGCTGCTCCGGGAACGCACGAGCAGTACGTC. Translated: CASSQAAPGTHEQYV.

The chain employs TRBV28 and TRBJ1-1, with 10 bases that match TRBD1. The germline V gene encodes CDR1 MDHEN and CDR2 SYDVKM. Losses at the gene ends were 6 bases for V and 1 base for J; bases not matched to a gene: 14. The CDR3 is 18 residues long. CDR3 nucleotides: TGTGCCAGCAGGGAAGCCGGGACAGGGGCCGGCACGAACACTGAAGCTTTCTTT. This codes for CASREAGTGAGTNTEAFF.

The chain couples TRBV5-1 to TRBJ2-7; 8 bases are shared with TRBD2. Germline CDR1 SGHRS, CDR2 YFSETQ. The trim removed 1 base at V and 3 bases at J, leaving 6 bases unmatched. The CDR3 sequence is 15 residues long. The chain's CDR3 is CASSLLGGRFYEQYF. The CDR3 bases are TGCGCCAGCAGCTTGTTGGGCGGGAGGTTCTACGAGCAGTACTTC.